The 24 T cell receptor beta chains presented below share a single source sample, sequenced in a study of early T cells in non-severe SARS-CoV-2 infection (dated by TCRdb to 2020 to 2023). The library was produced with 5' RACE. The instrument given in TCRdb is NextSeq 500. TCRdb itself trimmed the public reads at Q25 with fastp, ran MiXCR and retained productive beta chains. Every CDR3 protein is listed once, alongside the most common genes and DNA of its rows. The sample includes roughly 92,000 distinct CDR3 sequences, with around 12% observed a single time. The ten largest make up roughly 4.5% of the sample. The specimen was whole blood, collected at baseline. These receptors came from an adult who was a healthcare worker with PCR-confirmed SARS-CoV-2 infection or an uninfected control (not recorded which).

The chain couples TRBV6-5 to TRBJ2-2, with D possibly called TRBD1 or TRBD2 (5 bases each). V gave up 6 bases and J gave up 5 bases, with 7 bases separating them. The germline V gene has CDR1 MNHEY and CDR2 SVGAGI. CDR3 length: 12 amino acids. CDR3: CASRGPTGELFF. CDR3 nucleotides: TGTGCCAGCAGGGGACCGACCGGGGAGCTGTTTTTT.

The sample holds a few counts of this clonotype. V is TRBV5-4 and J is TRBJ2-7, with unresolved D. There are 12 residues in the CDR3. Trimming left V 2 bases short and J 1 base short, with 4 bases between. Germline values: CDR1 SGHNT, CDR2 YYREEE (reference sequence). CDR3 bases: TGTGCCAGCAGCTTCGCATCCTACGAGCAGTACTTC. Amino acids: CASSFASYEQYF. The full variable domain, completed using reference TRBV5-4 and TRBJ2-7, is ETGVTQSPTHLIKTRGQQVTLRCSSQSGHNTVSWYQQALGQGPQFIFQYYREEENGRGNFPPRFSGLQFPNYSSELNVNALELDDSALYLCASSFASYEQYFGPGTRLTVT.

This chain uses TRBV12-5 with TRBJ2-1; TRBD2 agrees at 8 bases. This CDR3 comprises 15 residues. V was clipped by 5 bases and J by 4 bases; unmatched bases: 7. The germline V gene encodes CDR1 LGHNT and CDR2 FRNRAP. CDR3 nucleotide sequence: TGTGCTAGTGGTACGAGCGGGAGACGGTACAATGAGCAGTTCTTC. Its protein is CASGTSGRRYNEQFF.

V gene TRBV18 combines with J gene TRBJ1-4; 8 nucleotides align to TRBD1. CDR3 size: 14 residues. The J segment lost 11 bases and the V segment lost 3 bases, leaving 8 bases of the junction unmatched. The germline CDR1 and CDR2 sequences are KGHSH and LQKENI. CDR3 sequence (DNA): TGTGCCAGCTCACCTACTGGACAGGGAGGCAAACTGTTTTTT. Translation gives CASSPTGQGGKLFF.

This clonotype was recorded at least ten times. V and J are TRBV20-1 and TRBJ2-1; a possible D gene is TRBD2 (6 bases). Looked up from germline, CDR1 is DFQATT and CDR2 is SNEGSKA (reference sequence). This CDR3 contains 16 residues. The V end was cut by 5 bases, the J end by 0 bases, with 17 bases between. In nucleotides, the CDR3 is TGCAGTGCTGCCCCGGAGGGCGGGGCCTCCTACAATGAGCAGTTCTTC. Translating it yields CSAAPEGGASYNEQFF.

This clonotype was recorded many times. V usage is TRBV12-3 or TRBV12-4 and J usage is TRBJ2-1, with 11 bases identical to TRBD2. This CDR3 has 13 amino acids. After removal of 7 bases from V and 9 bases from J, the junction contained 5 bases not matched to a gene. CDR3 amino acids: CASTLTSGVEQFF. The CDR3 DNA is TGTGCCAGCACCCTGACTAGCGGGGTTGAGCAGTTCTTC.

This clonotype was counted ten times or more. This sequence joins TRBV29-1 and TRBJ1-2; 10 nucleotides line up with TRBD1. The CDR3 is 13 amino acids. Per germline, CDR1 SQVTM and CDR2 ANQGSEA. The ends lost 4 bases at V and 8 bases at J; junction bases unmatched: 7. CDR3 protein: CSVAGTGVLGYTF. The CDR3 DNA reads as TGCAGCGTTGCCGGGACAGGGGTGTTGGGCTACACCTTC.

This clonotype occurred many times. The gene calls are TRBV11-3 and TRBJ1-2, with 9 nucleotides matching TRBD1. Germline values: CDR1 SGHNT, CDR2 YENEEA. Trimming took 5 bases from V and 3 from J; bases not matched to a gene: 10. The CDR3 spans 16 residues. CDR3 residues: CASSPEGRQGDYGYTF. CDR3 nucleotides: TGTGCCAGCAGCCCCGAAGGGCGACAGGGGGACTATGGCTACACCTTC. The full variable domain, completed using reference TRBV11-3 and TRBJ1-2, is EAGVVQSPRYKIIEKKQPVAFWCNPISGHNTLYWYLQNLGQGPELLIRYENEEAVDDSQLPKDRFSAERLKGVDSTLKIQPAELGDSAVYLCASSPEGRQGDYGYTFGSGTRLTVV.

The CDR3 DNA sequence: TGTGCCAGCAGCCTGAGCGGGATGAACACCGGGGAGCTGTTTTTT. Translating it yields CASSLSGMNTGELFF. This sequence joins TRBV6-1 and TRBJ2-2; 7 positions agree with TRBD2. This CDR3 region has 15 residues. Germline values: CDR1 MNHNS, CDR2 SASEGT. The V gene end was trimmed by 6 bases and the J gene end by 1 base; junction bases not matched to a gene: 5.

This clonotype was counted between two and nine times. This chain links TRBV19 with TRBJ2-3; D is unclear. Trimming removed 1 base from V and 9 bases from J, with 5 bases in between. This CDR3 has 11 amino acids. CDR1 and CDR2 (germline): LNHDA, SQIVND (reference sequence). The CDR3 sequence is CASSIGGTQYF. The CDR3, as DNA: TGTGCCAGTAGTATAGGGGGAACGCAGTATTTT.

This clonotype was seen more than once but under ten times. The chain carries TRBV19 and TRBJ2-3, with 7 positions matching TRBD1. Trimming took 3 bases from V and 3 from J; bases not matched to a gene: 15. Germline V CDR1 and CDR2: LNHDA, SQIVND (reference sequence). The CDR3 contains 18 residues. CDR3 DNA sequence: TGTGCCAGTAGTATCCCCCCGGGTGTGGACAGGTTTACAGATACGCAGTATTTT. It translates to CASSIPPGVDRFTDTQYF.

This clonotype appeared a few times. This chain links TRBV5-1 with TRBJ2-1; TRBD2 aligns across 13 bases. The V segment lost 4 bases and the J segment 10 bases; nucleotides outside the gene matches: 8. The germline V gene has CDR1 SGHRS and CDR2 YFSETQ. The CDR3 is 15 residues long. The CDR3: CASSLAGLAGLEQFF. CDR3 nucleotides: TGCGCCAGCAGCCTGGCGGGACTAGCGGGATTGGAGCAGTTCTTC. Complete variable domain (other parts from reference TRBV5-1 and TRBJ2-1): KAGVTQTPRYLIKTRGQQVTLSCSPISGHRSVSWYQQTPGQGLQFLFEYFSETQRNKGNFPGRFSGRQFSNSRSEMNVSTLELGDSALYLCASSLAGLAGLEQFFGPGTRLTVL.

This clonotype was seen a handful of times. The chain has TRBV6-1 and TRBJ2-1; 10 nucleotides match TRBD1. V lost 4 bases and J lost 9; bases outside the gene matches: 3. The V gene's germline CDR1 is MNHNS and CDR2 SASEGT. This CDR3 has 13 residues. DNA for the CDR3: TGTGCCAGCAGTGGGACAGGGGGGAGTGAGCAGTTCTTC. This gives the protein CASSGTGGSEQFF.

This clonotype showed up just a few times. The CDR3 protein is CASSDSRSEGVTNQPQHF. The CDR3 nucleotides read TGTGCCAGCAGTGACTCAAGGTCTGAGGGGGTCACAAATCAGCCCCAGCATTTT. The V call is TRBV6-4, the J call TRBJ1-5; tentatively, D is TRBD1 (6 bases). The V and J ends lost 0 bases and 4 bases respectively, with 19 bases between them. Germline lookup yields CDR1 MRHNA and CDR2 SNTAGT. The CDR3 is 18 residues long.

This clonotype was counted ten times or more. The J gene is TRBJ2-7, the V gene TRBV5-5, with D perhaps TRBD1 (5 bases). In germline, CDR1 is SGHKS, CDR2 YYEKEE (reference sequence). V was clipped by 6 bases and J by 1 base, with 11 bases between them. The CDR3 has 13 amino acids. This CDR3 reads CASTLRQSYEQYF. Here the CDR3 DNA reads TGTGCCAGCACCCTAAGACAGTCCTACGAGCAGTACTTC.

This clonotype was seen a handful of times. The rearrangement uses TRBV28 and TRBJ2-7; D gene unclear. V gave up 6 bases and J gave up 0 bases, with 12 bases separating them. Looked up from germline, CDR1 is MDHEN and CDR2 is SYDVKM. The CDR3 contains 14 residues. CDR3 sequence (DNA): TGTGCCAGCAGCCCGAAGCTGACCTCCTACGAGCAGTACTTC. It codes for CASSPKLTSYEQYF.

This sequence joins TRBV7-9 and TRBJ2-3; D tentatively fits TRBD1 or TRBD2 (5 bases each). From germline, CDR1 is SEHNR and CDR2 FQNEAQ (reference sequence). Trimming removed 5 bases from V and 0 bases from J, with 9 bases in between. This CDR3 is built from 14 residues. The CDR3 DNA reads TGTGCCAGCAGCGTCCGGGACAGCACAGATACGCAGTATTTT. This gives the protein CASSVRDSTDTQYF.

Note on this clonotype: One end of the junction fails to match germline, which may point to a read error. J is TRBJ1-1 and V is TRBV7-9; a possible D gene is TRBD1 (5 bases). The CDR3 sequence is 12 residues long. In germline, CDR1 is SEHNR, CDR2 FQNEAQ (reference sequence). CDR3 residues: CVSSLGDTEAFF. The CDR3 DNA follows: TGTGTCAGCAGCTTGGGGGACACTGAAGCTTTCTTT. Full variable domain (missing parts from reference TRBV7-9 and TRBJ1-1): DTGVSQNPRHKITKRGQNVTFRCDPISEHNRLYWYRQTLGQGPEFLTYFQNEAQLEKSRLLSDRFSAERPKGSFSTLEIQRTEQGDSAMYLCVSSLGDTEAFFGQGTRLTVV.

In this sample, this clonotype turned up many times. The rearrangement joins TRBV7-2 to TRBJ2-3; maybe TRBD2 (6 bases). The germline CDR1 and CDR2 sequences are SGHTA and FQGNSA. The CDR3 covers 13 residues. The germline V and J ends were trimmed by 2 bases and 9 bases, with 12 bases remaining between them. CDR3 loop: CASSLKAEGTQYF. For the CDR3, the DNA is TGTGCCAGCAGCTTAAAGGCGGAGGGGACGCAGTATTTT.

This clonotype was seen a few times. The CDR3 is CASSGGTGDQETQYF. The CDR3 DNA follows: TGTGCCAGCTCCGGGGGGACGGGCGATCAAGAGACCCAGTACTTC. This chain joins TRBV18 and TRBJ2-5; TRBD2 matches 7 bases. Germline trimming cut 6 bases from V and 2 bases from J; bases unmatched to any gene: 9. Germline CDR1 is KGHSH and CDR2 is LQKENI. CDR3 length: 15 amino acids.

This clonotype occurred many times. The V and J genes are TRBV6-1 and TRBJ1-4; tentatively, D is TRBD1 (5 bases). V gave up 1 base and J gave up 0 bases, with 12 bases separating them. The CDR3 loop spans 17 amino acids. In germline, CDR1 is MNHNS, CDR2 SASEGT. The CDR3 sequence is CASSEGLGGATNEKLFF. In DNA, the CDR3 is TGTGCCAGCAGTGAAGGCCTAGGAGGGGCAACTAATGAAAAACTGTTTTTT.

The chain uses TRBV7-3 and TRBJ2-2, with D possibly matching TRBD2 (5 bases). The V end lost 0 bases, the J end lost 6 bases, and 5 bases lay between the germline ends. This CDR3 has 13 amino acids. From germline, CDR1 is SGHTA and CDR2 FQGTGA. CDR3 DNA: TGTGCCAGCAGCTTAACGGGAGCCGGGGAGCTGTTTTTT. This encodes CASSLTGAGELFF.

This clonotype came up a few times. The CDR3 DNA is TGTGCCAGCAGCTCCCAGGGTCATACTGAAGCTTTCTTT. Its protein is CASSSQGHTEAFF. The rearrangement joins TRBV5-6 to TRBJ1-1, with D perhaps matching TRBD1 (5 bases). The CDR3 runs to 13 residues. V lost 3 bases, J lost 5 bases, and 11 bases lay in between. The V gene's germline CDR1 is SGHDT and CDR2 YYEEEE.

The chain uses TRBV7-9 and TRBJ1-1; D is ambiguous. The CDR3 extends over 14 amino acids. The V gene lost 0 bases and the J gene lost 2 bases, with 7 bases spanning the gap. Germline V gives CDR1 SEHNR, CDR2 FQNEAQ (reference sequence). The CDR3 sequence: CASSLAGSNTEAFF. CDR3 DNA: TGTGCCAGCAGCTTAGCCGGGAGTAACACTGAAGCTTTCTTT. Variable domain in full (rest from reference TRBV7-9 and TRBJ1-1): DTGVSQNPRHKITKRGQNVTFRCDPISEHNRLYWYRQTLGQGPEFLTYFQNEAQLEKSRLLSDRFSAERPKGSFSTLEIQRTEQGDSAMYLCASSLAGSNTEAFFGQGTRLTVV.